Included here is one T cell receptor (beta chain) sequence, with context. The entry originates in a study of blood T cell repertoires in COVID-19. For the study at large: Samples of COVID-19 (acute and convalescent) were obtained from the United States, Italy and Spain. T cells, B-cell-depleted T cells, or PBMCs provided the cDNA or gDNA that served as material.

Authors' methods: Reference gene primer amplification in the assay estimated nucleated cell counts. The method was immunoSEQ multiplex PCR; TCRdb's version includes in-frame clones alone and lacks a portion of them. The DNA gave D and trimming, while V, J and clone size come from that table. Of 70,000 or so clones listed, 70% to 90% are singletons. The sequence came from a woman of 80 years or more with active COVID-19. The sample was peripheral blood.

The CDR3 DNA is TGTGCCAGTAGGGCCGAAGACAGGAGGAACACTGAAGCTTTCTTT. Translating it yields CASRAEDRRNTEAFF. The chain links TRBV19 to TRBJ1-1; TRBD1 might be the D (6 bases). Germline CDR1 and CDR2: LNHDA and SQIVND (reference sequence). The V gene lost 6 bases and the J gene lost 1 base, with 15 bases spanning the gap. The CDR3 length is 15 residues.